This is a list of T cell receptor beta chains from one sample in a study of response to subunit inactivated influenza vaccine. TCRdb re-called the RT-PCR reads through MiXCR, storing one row per CDR3 protein. The repertoire holds around 850,000 distinct CDR3 sequences, approximately 18% seen once, with under 13% in the top ten. This specimen consisted of PBMCs from blood, obtained more than 4 days after vaccination. These receptors all come from a man aged 50-60 years who received an inactivated influenza vaccine. CDR3s include the opening cysteine and the closing phenylalanine or tryptophan. Fields, in order: CDR3 length, J gene, clone size, D gene, V gene, CDR3 DNA, CDR3 protein. The D gene is left open where the match is weak. Clone size, where shown, is once, few, many, or a class for clones that have expanded.

len: 16; j_gene: TRBJ1-5; abundance: .; d_gene: .; v_gene: TRBV6-2/TRBV6-3; CDR3nt: TGTGCCAGCAGTTACTGGTTTTTTGATAGCAATCAGCCCCAGCATTTT; CDR3aa: CASSYWFFDSNQPQHF
len: 17; j_gene: TRBJ2-2; abundance: .; d_gene: TRBD1; v_gene: TRBV7-9; CDR3nt: TGTGCCAGCAGCGTACCCGGGACAGCGCCTACACACGGGGAGCTGTTTTTT; CDR3aa: CASSVPGTAPTHGELFF
len: 15; j_gene: TRBJ1-6; abundance: many; d_gene: .; v_gene: TRBV4-3; CDR3nt: TGCGCCAGCAGCCAAGTTACAGGGAGGAGTTCACCCCTCCACTTT; CDR3aa: CASSQVTGRSSPLHF
len: 14; j_gene: TRBJ2-7; abundance: few; d_gene: TRBD2; v_gene: TRBV20-1; CDR3nt: TGCAGTGCTAGCTACGGGACTAGCAGTGTGGAGCAGTACTTC; CDR3aa: CSASYGTSSVEQYF
len: 14; j_gene: TRBJ2-1; abundance: many; d_gene: TRBD1; v_gene: TRBV12-3/TRBV12-4; CDR3nt: TGTGCCAGCAGTTGGACAGGGCCTAACAATGAGCAGTTCTTC; CDR3aa: CASSWTGPNNEQFF
len: 15; j_gene: TRBJ2-7; abundance: .; d_gene: .; v_gene: TRBV5-1; CDR3nt: TGCGCCAGCAGCCCGAAGGGGGGGAACTCCTACGAGCAGTACTTC; CDR3aa: CASSPKGGNSYEQYF
len: 16; j_gene: TRBJ2-1; abundance: few; d_gene: TRBD2; v_gene: TRBV5-6; CDR3nt: TGTGCCAGCAGCGGGGGGGGACGTTCCTCCTACAATGAGCAGTTCTTC; CDR3aa: CASSGGGRSSYNEQFF
len: 15; j_gene: TRBJ2-7; abundance: .; d_gene: .; v_gene: TRBV18; CDR3nt: TGTGCCAGCTCACCCGAGCGGATCGGCTCCTACGAGCAGTACTTC; CDR3aa: CASSPERIGSYEQYF
len: 15; j_gene: TRBJ2-3; abundance: .; d_gene: TRBD1; v_gene: TRBV6-9; CDR3nt: TGTGCCAGCAGTTATGAACAGGGGGGCACAGATACGCAGTATTTT; CDR3aa: CASSYEQGGTDTQYF
len: 17; j_gene: TRBJ2-3; abundance: few; d_gene: TRBD2; v_gene: TRBV7-2; CDR3nt: TGTGCCAGCAGCACTCTAGCGGGTCTTTTCACTGCAGATACGCAGTATTTT; CDR3aa: CASSTLAGLFTADTQYF
len: 13; j_gene: TRBJ2-3; abundance: few; d_gene: TRBD1; v_gene: TRBV29-1; CDR3nt: TGCAGCGTTGACATGCAGGGGGCAGATACGCAGTATTTT; CDR3aa: CSVDMQGADTQYF
len: 14; j_gene: TRBJ2-7; abundance: .; d_gene: TRBD1; v_gene: TRBV25-1; CDR3nt: TGTGCCAGCAGAGGGGGGACAGGGGTTTCCGAGCAGTACTTC; CDR3aa: CASRGGTGVSEQYF
len: 13; j_gene: TRBJ1-1; abundance: .; d_gene: .; v_gene: TRBV20-1; CDR3nt: TGCAGTGCTAGAGATATAGGGAATTCCGAAGCTTTCTTT; CDR3aa: CSARDIGNSEAFF
len: 12; j_gene: TRBJ1-1; abundance: .; d_gene: .; v_gene: TRBV18; CDR3nt: TGTGCCAGCTCCCCCTCGGGAGCTGAAGCTTTCTTT; CDR3aa: CASSPSGAEAFF
len: 14; j_gene: TRBJ2-2; abundance: .; d_gene: .; v_gene: TRBV11-2; CDR3nt: TGTGCCAGCAGCCACATGACAGACACCGGGGAGCTGTTTTTT; CDR3aa: CASSHMTDTGELFF
len: 15; j_gene: TRBJ2-1; abundance: .; d_gene: .; v_gene: TRBV7-2; CDR3nt: TGTGCCAGCAGCCCGCGGACGGCCCCGGACAATGAGCAGTTCTTC; CDR3aa: CASSPRTAPDNEQFF
len: 16; j_gene: TRBJ1-1; abundance: few; d_gene: .; v_gene: TRBV5-1; CDR3nt: TGCGCCAGCAGCTTGCGGTCACAGGGTCTCAACACTGAAGCTTTCTTT; CDR3aa: CASSLRSQGLNTEAFF
len: 16; j_gene: TRBJ2-1; abundance: .; d_gene: .; v_gene: TRBV12-3/TRBV12-4; CDR3nt: TGTGCCAGCACCATGGGAGGGACATTCTCCTACAATGAGCAGTTCTTC; CDR3aa: CASTMGGTFSYNEQFF
len: 16; j_gene: TRBJ2-3; abundance: few; d_gene: .; v_gene: TRBV7-8; CDR3nt: TGTGCCAGCAGCCCCGGACTAATATCTCACACAGATACGCAGTATTTT; CDR3aa: CASSPGLISHTDTQYF
len: 14; j_gene: TRBJ2-7; abundance: many; d_gene: .; v_gene: TRBV7-2; CDR3nt: TGTGCCAGCAGCTTAAGCGGAACGGGTTGGGAGCAGTACTTC; CDR3aa: CASSLSGTGWEQYF
len: 15; j_gene: TRBJ2-3; abundance: few; d_gene: TRBD2; v_gene: TRBV5-1; CDR3nt: TGCGCCAGCAGTAGTAGCGGGAGCCTCACAGATACGCAGTATTTT; CDR3aa: CASSSSGSLTDTQYF
len: 13; j_gene: TRBJ2-3; abundance: .; d_gene: .; v_gene: TRBV19; CDR3nt: TGTGCCAGTACCTCGACAGGGAGGGATACGCAGTATTTT; CDR3aa: CASTSTGRDTQYF
len: 14; j_gene: TRBJ1-6; abundance: .; d_gene: .; v_gene: TRBV5-5; CDR3nt: TGTGCCAGCACCTTGGCCAGGAATAATTCACCCCTCCACTTT; CDR3aa: CASTLARNNSPLHF
len: 15; j_gene: TRBJ2-5; abundance: .; d_gene: .; v_gene: TRBV4-2; CDR3nt: TGTGCCAGCAGCCAAGATGTCACAGGTGGAGAGACCCAGTACTTC; CDR3aa: CASSQDVTGGETQYF